A single sample gave rise to the 16 T cell receptor beta chains below, sequenced in a study of shared clonotypes between healthy human individuals. Profiled with immunoSEQ multiplex PCR; TCRdb holds only in-frame clones, not every one. The sample holds about 2 million clones, 90% to 95% seen once. The sample taken for sequencing was naive CD4+ T cells sorted from blood. Stated subset: CD45RA+ positively selected. The receptors derive from a young man in good health.

This sequence joins TRBV10-2 and TRBJ2-2, with D possibly called TRBD1 or TRBD2 (6 bases each). The germline V gene encodes CDR1 WSHSY and CDR2 SAAADI. The CDR3 contains 16 residues. The V end lost 3 bases, the J end lost 4 bases, and 15 bases lay between the germline ends. CDR3 region: CASSDPLQGGTGELFF. DNA of the CDR3: TGCGCCAGCAGTGACCCTCTACAGGGAGGCACCGGGGAGCTGTTTTTT.

The chain employs TRBV5-4 and TRBJ1-1; 7 bases match TRBD1. The V segment lost 3 bases and the J segment 1 base; nucleotides outside the gene matches: 6. The length of the CDR3 is 15 residues. Per the germline V gene, CDR1 is SGHNT and CDR2 is YYREEE (reference sequence). This CDR3 is CASSSPDRPNTEAFF. In nucleotides, the CDR3 is TGTGCCAGCAGCTCCCCGGACAGGCCGAACACTGAAGCTTTCTTT.

This clone was detected a few times. This chain joins TRBV6-5 and TRBJ1-2; TRBD1 might be the D (6 bases). CDR1 and CDR2 from the germline V gene are MNHEY and SVGAGI. CDR3 length: 13 amino acids. With 6 bases removed from V and 5 bases from J, the gap between germline ends came to 13 bases. In nucleotides, the CDR3 is TGTGCCAGCAGCCGCGGGACAAGTTATGGCTACACCTTC. Translating gives CASSRGTSYGYTF.

J is TRBJ2-2 and V is TRBV6-4; tentatively, D is TRBD1 (6 bases). The CDR3 contains 17 residues. The V gene lost 5 bases and the J gene lost 1 base, with 17 bases spanning the gap. Germline assignment: CDR1 MRHNA and CDR2 SNTAGT. The CDR3, as DNA: TGTGCCAGCAGTAAGAGCCCAGGGGTTGAGAACACCGGGGAGCTGTTTTTT. Protein sequence: CASSKSPGVENTGELFF.

V and J are TRBV27 and TRBJ2-1, with unresolved D. Germline V CDR1 and CDR2: MNHEY, SMNVEV (reference sequence). This CDR3 comprises 15 residues. Between the trimmed V and J ends, which lost 4 bases and 0 bases, there was a span of 10 bases. Written as DNA, the CDR3 is TGTGCCAGCAGTTCCTTCTCGAGCTCCTACAATGAGCAGTTCTTC. Translated: CASSSFSSSYNEQFF.

This chain connects TRBV23-1 to TRBJ1-4; weak D call: TRBD1 (5 bases). TRBV23-1 is designated an ORF whose function remains uncertain. CDR3 length: 13 residues. V was trimmed by 4 bases and J by 8 bases, leaving 11 bases between them. CDR3 in amino acids: CASSRKGREKLFF. CDR3 coding DNA: TGCGCCAGCAGTCGAAAGGGGAGGGAAAAACTGTTTTTT.

The chain uses TRBV7-9 and TRBJ2-1, with 7 bases that match TRBD2. The CDR3 is 17 residues long. The germline V gene has CDR1 SEHNR and CDR2 FQNEAQ (reference sequence). J lost 6 bases, V lost 4 bases, and 15 bases had no gene match. As DNA, the CDR3 is TGTGCCAGCAGCTCCCCGGGGAGGGAGTCCGCCAGCAATGAGCAGTTCTTC. As protein: CASSSPGRESASNEQFF.

V and J are TRBV30 and TRBJ1-2; possibly TRBD1 for D (6 bases). The CDR3 contains 13 residues. Trimming removed 1 base at V and 7 bases at J, with 13 bases between. Germline-derived CDR1 and CDR2 are GTSNPN and SVGIG (reference sequence). For the CDR3, the DNA is TGTGCCTGGAGTGGACAGGTCCAAGGTGGCTACACCTTC. Translating gives CAWSGQVQGGYTF.

In this sample, this clone turned up once. The chain carries TRBV27 and TRBJ2-7, with D possibly being TRBD2 (6 bases). Germline V lookup: CDR1 MNHEY, CDR2 SMNVEV (reference sequence). The CDR3 is made up of 13 amino acids. Trimming removed 2 bases at V and 3 bases at J, with 8 bases between. CDR3 sequence reads: CASSLKGGYEQYF. The CDR3 nucleotides are TGTGCCAGCAGTTTAAAGGGAGGCTACGAGCAGTACTTC.

The V and J genes are TRBV5-4 and TRBJ2-7; 7 nucleotides agree with TRBD1. CDR1 is SGHNT, CDR2 YYREEE, per germline (reference sequence). The CDR3 consists of 13 residues. V shed 4 bases and J 3 bases; nucleotides not matched to a gene: 4. The CDR3 protein is CASSTDRSYEQYF. For the CDR3, the DNA is TGTGCCAGCAGCACGGACAGGAGCTACGAGCAGTACTTC.

V is TRBV6-5 and J is TRBJ2-6; D gene ambiguous. Germline V gene lookup returns CDR1 MNHEY and CDR2 SVGAGI. CDR3 length: 15 amino acids. Trimming left V 7 bases short and J 0 bases short, with 10 bases between. The CDR3 nucleotides read TGTGCCAGCACCAAGGGTGGCTCTGGGGCCAACGTCCTGACTTTC. Amino acids: CASTKGGSGANVLTF.

J is TRBJ2-7 and V is TRBV27; tentatively, D is TRBD2 (6 bases). Germline V CDR1 and CDR2: MNHEY, SMNVEV (reference sequence). CDR3 length: 13 amino acids. Trimming took off 9 bases at V and 4 bases at J, with 16 bases between the two ends. CDR3 in amino acids: CASALEGSYEQYF. The CDR3 nucleotides read TGTGCCAGTGCCCTGGAGGGGTCTTACGAGCAGTACTTC.

This chain connects TRBV30 to TRBJ1-4; TRBD1 matches at 8 bases. Losses at the gene ends were 8 bases for V and 0 bases for J; bases not matched to a gene: 5. Germline V gives CDR1 GTSNPN, CDR2 SVGIG (reference sequence). This CDR3 has 14 amino acids. CDR3 in DNA: TGTGCCCTACTGACAGGGGCAACTAATGAAAAACTGTTTTTT. Encoded protein: CALLTGATNEKLFF.

This chain links TRBV18 with TRBJ2-7; a weak D match, TRBD1 (6 bases). The germline CDR1 and CDR2 sequences are KGHSH and LQKENI. The CDR3 totals 18 residues. Trimming stripped 3 bases from V and 0 bases from J, with 21 bases between. CDR3: CASSPSTTGQGSSYEQYF. The CDR3 coding sequence is TGTGCCAGCTCACCCTCCACGACAGGCCAGGGGAGCTCCTACGAGCAGTACTTC.

The V gene is TRBV7-6, the J gene TRBJ1-2; 7 bases line up with TRBD1. J lost 8 bases, V lost 5 bases, and 14 bases had no gene match. Per germline, CDR1 SGHVS and CDR2 FNYEAQ. This CDR3 has 15 amino acids. CDR3 sequence: CASSAGTERFRGYTF. The CDR3 DNA sequence: TGTGCCAGCAGCGCAGGGACAGAGCGCTTTAGAGGCTACACCTTC. The whole variable domain, filled in from reference TRBV7-6 and TRBJ1-2, reads GAGVSQSPRYKVTKRGQDVALRCDPISGHVSLYWYRQALGQGPEFLTYFNYEAQQDKSGLPNDRFSAERPEGSISTLTIQRTEQRDSAMYRCASSAGTERFRGYTFGSGTRLTVV.

This chain connects TRBV28 to TRBJ1-2; D gene unclear. The germline V gene encodes CDR1 MDHEN and CDR2 SYDVKM. This CDR3 is built from 13 residues. Trimming took 7 bases from V and 8 from J, leaving 17 bases between them. CDR3 protein: CASKNLGGWGYTF. The CDR3 coding sequence is TGTGCCAGCAAGAACTTGGGCGGTTGGGGCTACACCTTC.